This TCR beta chain appears in the sequencing data of a study of cytomegalovirus exposure and HLA in healthy donors. General study points: In a later analysis, V- and J-gene trimming of beta chains associated with a DCLRE1C missense variant, replicated independently.

A remark on this clone: Its antigen is unidentified.

V trimming: 6 bases; J trimming: 3 bases; junction bases outside the gene matches: 5. The CDR3 covers 14 residues. The germline V gene encodes CDR1 MNHEY and CDR2 SVGAGI. The primer mix had 60 Vbeta and 13 Jbeta primers. Sequenced by immunoSEQ multiplex PCR; TCRdb stores in-frame clones only, minus some. Among about 160,000 clones, less than 90% were seen once, and the ten largest hold less than 2%. The chain links TRBV6-5 to TRBJ2-7; TRBD1 aligns across 10 bases. This receptor was identified in a man between 18 and 29 years old in good health and CMV-seronegative. The sequenced sample was PBMCs. CDR3 bases: TGTGCCAGCAGAACGACAGGGGGCTTCTACGAGCAGTACTTC. Translated: CASRTTGGFYEQYF.